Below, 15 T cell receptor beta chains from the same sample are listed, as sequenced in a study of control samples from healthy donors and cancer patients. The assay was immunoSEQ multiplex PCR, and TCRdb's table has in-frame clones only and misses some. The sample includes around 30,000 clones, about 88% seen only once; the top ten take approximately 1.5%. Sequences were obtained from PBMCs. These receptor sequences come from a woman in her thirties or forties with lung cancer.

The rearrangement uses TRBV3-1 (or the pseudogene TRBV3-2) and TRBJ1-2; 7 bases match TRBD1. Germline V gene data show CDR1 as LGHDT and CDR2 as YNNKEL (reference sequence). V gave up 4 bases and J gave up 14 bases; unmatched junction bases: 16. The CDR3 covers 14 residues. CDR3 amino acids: CASSLEPGTVQETF. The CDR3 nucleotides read TGTGCCAGCAGCCTAGAACCCGGGACAGTACAGGAGACCTTC.

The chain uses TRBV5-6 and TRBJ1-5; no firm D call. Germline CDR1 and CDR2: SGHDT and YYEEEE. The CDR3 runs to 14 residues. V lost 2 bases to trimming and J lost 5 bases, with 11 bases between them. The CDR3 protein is CASSLFGRDQPQHF. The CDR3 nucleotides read TGTGCCAGCAGCTTATTTGGAAGGGATCAGCCCCAGCATTTT.

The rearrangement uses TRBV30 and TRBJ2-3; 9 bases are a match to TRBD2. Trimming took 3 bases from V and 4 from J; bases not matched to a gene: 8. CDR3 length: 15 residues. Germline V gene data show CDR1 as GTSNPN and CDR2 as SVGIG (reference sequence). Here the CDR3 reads CAWRRGGGASDTQYF. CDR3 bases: TGTGCCTGGAGGAGGGGCGGGGGGGCATCAGATACGCAGTATTTT. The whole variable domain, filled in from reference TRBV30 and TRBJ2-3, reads SQTIHQWPATLVQPVGSPLSLECTVEGTSNPNLYWYRQAAGRGLQLLFYSVGIGQISSEVPQNLSASRPQDRQFILSSKKLLLSDSGFYLCAWRRGGGASDTQYFGPGTRLTVL.

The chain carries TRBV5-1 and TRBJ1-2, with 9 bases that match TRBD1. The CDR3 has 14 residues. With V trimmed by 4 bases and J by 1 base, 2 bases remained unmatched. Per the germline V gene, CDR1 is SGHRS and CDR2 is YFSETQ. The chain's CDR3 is CASSPDRGNYGYTF. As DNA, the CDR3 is TGCGCCAGCAGCCCGGACAGGGGTAACTATGGCTACACCTTC.

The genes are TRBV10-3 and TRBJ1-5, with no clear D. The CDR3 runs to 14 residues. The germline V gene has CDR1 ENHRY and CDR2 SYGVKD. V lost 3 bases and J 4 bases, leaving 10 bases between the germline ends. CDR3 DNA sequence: TGTGCCATCAGTGACCACAGCAAAAATCAGCCCCAGCATTTT. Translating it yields CAISDHSKNQPQHF.

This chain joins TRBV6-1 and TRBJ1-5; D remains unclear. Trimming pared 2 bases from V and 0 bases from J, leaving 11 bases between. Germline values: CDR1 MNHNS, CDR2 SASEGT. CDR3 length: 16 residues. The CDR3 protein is CASSERWGFSNQPQHF. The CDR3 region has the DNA TGTGCCAGCAGTGAAAGGTGGGGTTTTAGCAATCAGCCCCAGCATTTT.

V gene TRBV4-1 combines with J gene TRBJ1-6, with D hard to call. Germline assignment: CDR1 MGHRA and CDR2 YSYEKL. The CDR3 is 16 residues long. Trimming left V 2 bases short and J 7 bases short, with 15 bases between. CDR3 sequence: CASSQIGRQNNSPLHF. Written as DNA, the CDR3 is TGCGCCAGCAGCCAAATAGGTCGGCAGAACAATTCACCCCTCCACTTT.

The CDR3 here is CSVEETGFAEAFF. The DNA for the CDR3 is TGCAGCGTTGAGGAAACAGGGTTCGCTGAAGCTTTCTTT. The J gene is TRBJ1-1, the V gene TRBV29-1; weak D call: TRBD1 (6 bases). The germline CDR1 and CDR2 sequences are SQVTM and ANQGSEA. Trimming took 3 bases from V and 6 from J, leaving 14 bases between them. The CDR3 runs 13 residues.

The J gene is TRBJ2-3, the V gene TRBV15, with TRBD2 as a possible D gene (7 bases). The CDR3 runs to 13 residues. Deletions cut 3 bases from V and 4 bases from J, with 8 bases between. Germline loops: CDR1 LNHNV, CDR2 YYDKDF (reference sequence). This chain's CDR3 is CATSRGGPDTQYF. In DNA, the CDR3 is TGTGCCACCAGCAGGGGGGGGCCAGATACGCAGTATTTT.

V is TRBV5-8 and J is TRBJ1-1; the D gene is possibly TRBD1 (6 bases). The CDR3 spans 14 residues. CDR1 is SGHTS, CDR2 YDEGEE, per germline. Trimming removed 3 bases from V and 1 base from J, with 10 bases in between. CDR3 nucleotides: TGTGCCAGCAGCTCCAGGGGTACGAACACTGAAGCTTTCTTT. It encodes CASSSRGTNTEAFF.

The CDR3 sequence is CASSLGTVTEAFF. For the CDR3, the DNA is TGTGCCAGCAGCTTGGGGACGGTCACTGAAGCTTTCTTT. The chain has TRBV7-2 and TRBJ1-1, with a tentative D call TRBD1 (5 bases). Germline CDR1 and CDR2: SGHTA and FQGNSA. The CDR3 loop spans 13 amino acids. Trimming left V 3 bases short and J 4 bases short, with 9 bases between.

The CDR3 region is CASSEIEAGELFF. DNA of the CDR3: TGCGCCAGCAGTGAAATCGAGGCCGGGGAGCTGTTTTTT. The chain uses TRBV10-2 and TRBJ2-2; D is unclear. V gave up 3 bases and J gave up 6 bases, with 8 bases separating them. This CDR3 spans 13 amino acids. Germline V gene data show CDR1 as WSHSY and CDR2 as SAAADI.

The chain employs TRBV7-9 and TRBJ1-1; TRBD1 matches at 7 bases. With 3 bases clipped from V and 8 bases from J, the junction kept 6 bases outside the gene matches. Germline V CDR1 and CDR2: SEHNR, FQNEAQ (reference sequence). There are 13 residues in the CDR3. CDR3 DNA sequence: TGTGCCAGCAGCTTTGGAGGGGGCATCGAAGCTTTCTTT. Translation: CASSFGGGIEAFF.

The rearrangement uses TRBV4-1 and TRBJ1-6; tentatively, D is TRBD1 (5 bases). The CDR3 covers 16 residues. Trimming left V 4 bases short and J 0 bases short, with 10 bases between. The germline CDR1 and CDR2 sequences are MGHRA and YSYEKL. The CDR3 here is CASSLQESSYNSPLHF. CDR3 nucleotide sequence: TGCGCCAGCAGCCTACAGGAGTCCTCCTATAATTCACCCCTCCACTTT.

CDR3 in DNA: TGTGCCAGCTCGGGGGGACTAGCGGGAATCGAGCAGTACTTC. This codes for CASSGGLAGIEQYF. The chain joins TRBV18 to TRBJ2-7, with TRBD2 matching over 13 bases. V shed 6 bases, J shed 6 bases, and the junction held 5 bases outside the gene matches. This CDR3 contains 14 residues. Germline V gene sequence: CDR1 KGHSH, CDR2 LQKENI.